This entry is about one TCR beta chain. Germline CDR1 SNHLY, CDR2 FYNNEI. V gave up 6 bases and J gave up 3 bases; unmatched junction bases: 16. This CDR3 has 17 residues. PCR amplification relied on 60 Vbeta primers (plus 13 Jbeta primers). Repertoires were generated with immunoSEQ multiplex PCR, while TCRdb's copy carries only in-frame clones and drops some. This sample has about 140,000 clones; 79% occur once, and the top ten carry more than 0.85%. These data are taken from a study of cytomegalovirus exposure and HLA in healthy donors. This receptor was taken from a young man in good health and CMV-seronegative. Sequenced input: PBMCs. This sequence joins TRBV2 and TRBJ1-2; 7 bases map to TRBD1. As DNA, the CDR3 is TGTGCCAGCAGCCAAAGACGACAGGGAGAAGGGGACTATGGCTACACCTTC. It yields the protein CASSQRRQGEGDYGYTF.